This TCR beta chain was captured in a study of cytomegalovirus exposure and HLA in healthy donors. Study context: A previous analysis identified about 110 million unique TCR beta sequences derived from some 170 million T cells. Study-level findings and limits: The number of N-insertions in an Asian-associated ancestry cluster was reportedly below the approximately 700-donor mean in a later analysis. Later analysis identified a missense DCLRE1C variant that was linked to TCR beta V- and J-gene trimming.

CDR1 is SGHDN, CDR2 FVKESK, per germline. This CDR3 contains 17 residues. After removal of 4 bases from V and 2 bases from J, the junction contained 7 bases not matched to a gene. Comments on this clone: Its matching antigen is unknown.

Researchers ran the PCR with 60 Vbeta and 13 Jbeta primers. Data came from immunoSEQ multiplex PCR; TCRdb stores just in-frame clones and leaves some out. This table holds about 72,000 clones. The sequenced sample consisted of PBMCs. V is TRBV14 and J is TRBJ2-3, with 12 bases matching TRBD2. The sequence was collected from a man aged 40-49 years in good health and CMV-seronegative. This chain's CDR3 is CASSPLLAGGNTDTQYF. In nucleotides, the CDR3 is TGTGCCAGCAGCCCCCTTCTAGCGGGGGGGAACACAGATACGCAGTATTTT. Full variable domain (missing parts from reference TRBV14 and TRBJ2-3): EAGVTQFPSHSVIEKGQTVTLRCDPISGHDNLYWYRRVMGKEIKFLLHFVKESKQDESGMPNNRFLAERTGGTYSTLKVQPAELEDSGVYFCASSPLLAGGNTDTQYFGPGTRLTVL.